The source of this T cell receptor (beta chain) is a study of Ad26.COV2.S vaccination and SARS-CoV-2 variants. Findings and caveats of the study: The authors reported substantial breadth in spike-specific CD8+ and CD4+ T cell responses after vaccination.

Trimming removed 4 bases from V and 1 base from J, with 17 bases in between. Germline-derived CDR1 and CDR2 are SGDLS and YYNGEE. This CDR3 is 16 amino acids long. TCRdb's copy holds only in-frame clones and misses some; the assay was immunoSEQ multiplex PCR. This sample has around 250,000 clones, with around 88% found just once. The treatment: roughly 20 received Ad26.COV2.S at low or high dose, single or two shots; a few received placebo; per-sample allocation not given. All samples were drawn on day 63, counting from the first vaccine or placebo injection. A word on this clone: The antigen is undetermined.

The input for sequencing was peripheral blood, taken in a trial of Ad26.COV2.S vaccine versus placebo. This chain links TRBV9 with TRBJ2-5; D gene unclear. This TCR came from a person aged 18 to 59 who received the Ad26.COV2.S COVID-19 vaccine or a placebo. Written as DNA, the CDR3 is TGTGCCAGCAGCCCAAGTCCCCTACAGTTCCAAGAGACCCAGTACTTC. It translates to CASSPSPLQFQETQYF.